This T cell receptor beta chain was sequenced in a study of blood T cell repertoires in COVID-19. The CDR3 totals 15 residues. V lost 6 bases and J 1 base, leaving 13 bases between the germline ends. Looked up from germline, CDR1 is SGHAT and CDR2 is FQDESV (reference sequence). Assay: immunoSEQ multiplex PCR; the TCRdb copy retains only in-frame clones and omits some. In the table there are roughly 110,000 clones, 70% to 75% of which are singletons. The TCR comes from a human donor with acute or convalescent COVID-19. The donor label of this sample is uncertain. The sample was peripheral blood. The V gene is TRBV11-1, the J gene TRBJ1-3; D possibly corresponds to TRBD1 (6 bases). CDR3 region: CASSRLGTSGNTIYF. CDR3 in DNA: TGTGCCAGCAGTAGACTGGGGACATCTGGAAACACCATATATTTT.